A single T cell receptor (beta chain) is shown here with its context. Its antigen is not known. These data are taken from a study of T-cell reconstitution after alpha-beta-depleted transplantation in children. Study-wide findings and caveats: After transplant, at about two months, alpha-beta T cells were reportedly derived from several hundred expanded graft clones. Surviving recipient cells, namely T cells and thymic progenitors, were the source of high day-60 TCRbeta diversity in some patients. T-cell counts and diversity were attributed mostly to newly produced T cells one year after transplant.

Construction of the TCRbeta library involved unique molecular identifiers. TCRdb redid the calling of the PCR reads with MiXCR, one entry per CDR3 protein. Of around 700,000 distinct CDR3 sequences listed, about an eighth are singletons. Germline lookup yields CDR1 MGHRA and CDR2 YSYEKL. The CDR3 is 14 amino acids. J was trimmed by 4 bases and V by 1 base; bases with no gene match: 3. This TCR derives from a girl aged 2 to 9 with congenital amegakaryocytic thrombocytopenia, due to receive a stem cell transplant. The chain employs TRBV4-1 and TRBJ2-5; 7 bases agree with TRBD1. Sequences were derived from PBMCs, sampled before TCRalphabeta/CD19-depleted stem cell transplant. The CDR3 DNA is TGCGCCAGCAGCCAAGCTACAGGGGCAGAGACCCAGTACTTC. Amino acids: CASSQATGAETQYF.